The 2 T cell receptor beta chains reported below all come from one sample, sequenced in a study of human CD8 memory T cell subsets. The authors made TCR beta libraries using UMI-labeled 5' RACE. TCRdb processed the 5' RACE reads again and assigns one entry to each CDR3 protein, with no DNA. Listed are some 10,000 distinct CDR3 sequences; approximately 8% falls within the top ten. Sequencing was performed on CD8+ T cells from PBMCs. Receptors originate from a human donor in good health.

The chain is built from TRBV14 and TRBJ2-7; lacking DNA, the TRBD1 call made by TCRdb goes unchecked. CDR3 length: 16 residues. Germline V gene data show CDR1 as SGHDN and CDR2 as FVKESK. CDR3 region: CASSQSYDSVIYEQYF.

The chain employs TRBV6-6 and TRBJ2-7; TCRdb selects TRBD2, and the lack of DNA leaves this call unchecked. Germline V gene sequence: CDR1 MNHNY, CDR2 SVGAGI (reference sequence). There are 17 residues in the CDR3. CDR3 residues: CASSLGLAGAGSYEQYF.